These 22 T cell receptor beta chains were sequenced from one sample in a study of somatic reversion in DOCK8 deficiency. One-step amplicon PCR with EuroClonality-NGS primers amplified TRB from around 0.09 ug genomic DNA. TCRdb re-derived calls from the multiplex PCR reads in MiXCR, one entry per CDR3 protein. Of roughly 4,100 distinct CDR3 sequences listed, about 22% are singletons. Sequencing input: peripheral blood. These receptors were collected from a human donor in good health.

Comment on this clonotype: Just one base apart from a much larger clone, this may be a read error. The CDR3 loop is CATTISGAAYGQYF. In DNA form, the CDR3 reads TGTGCCACCACGATCTCAGGGGCGGCCTACGGGCAGTACTTC. The J gene is TRBJ2-7, the V gene TRBV10-3; D is perhaps TRBD1 (6 bases). This CDR3 has 14 residues. Germline CDR1 ENHRY, CDR2 SYGVKD.

This clonotype was detected once. The chain employs TRBV6-6 and TRBJ2-1; D is undetermined. V was pared by 5 bases and J by 6 bases, with 11 bases between. From germline, CDR1 is MNHNY and CDR2 SVGAGI (reference sequence). The CDR3 has 13 amino acids. CDR3 residues: CASSPHMSNEQFF. The CDR3 nucleotides read TGTGCCAGCAGTCCTCATATGAGCAATGAGCAGTTCTTC.

This clonotype has more than one count but fewer than ten. This chain links TRBV20-1 with TRBJ1-1, with D possibly being TRBD1 (5 bases). This CDR3 contains 15 residues. CDR1 DFQATT and CDR2 SNEGSKA come from the germline V gene (reference sequence). Trimming pared 1 base from V and 3 bases from J, leaving 15 bases between. The CDR3 DNA is TGCAGTGCTAGAGTTTTAGGGTCGGGGGACACTGAAGCTTTCTTT. Its protein product is CSARVLGSGDTEAFF.

The chain recombines TRBV6-2 or TRBV6-3 with TRBJ1-2; D possibly corresponds to TRBD1 (6 bases). V lost 7 bases and J 8 bases, leaving 20 bases between the germline ends. CDR3 size: 14 residues. CDR1 and CDR2 from the germline V gene are MNHEY and SVGEGT. The CDR3 reads CASTFGGQGGGYTF. The CDR3 DNA sequence: TGTGCCAGCACCTTCGGGGGGCAGGGAGGAGGCTACACCTTC.

This clonotype is labeled medium-sized. The chain links TRBV5-6 to TRBJ1-3; D gene unclear. Between the trimmed V and J ends, which lost 0 bases and 0 bases, there was a span of 10 bases. The germline V gene has CDR1 SGHDT and CDR2 YYEEEE. This CDR3 is built from 16 residues. The CDR3 loop reads CASSLAAGYSGNTIYF. The CDR3 DNA sequence: TGTGCCAGCAGCTTGGCGGCAGGCTACTCTGGAAACACCATATATTTT.

This clonotype was seen a handful of times. V is TRBV12-3 or TRBV12-4 and J is TRBJ1-3; D gene ambiguous. The length of the CDR3 is 18 residues. Trimming shortened V by 4 bases and J by 4 bases, and 23 bases separated the two germline ends. The CDR3 sequence is CASSSPFGEGLRGNTIYF. The CDR3 region has the DNA TGTGCCAGCAGTTCACCCTTCGGGGAAGGTCTTCGAGGAAACACCATATATTTT.

By frequency in the sample, this clonotype is medium-sized. The genes are TRBV10-3 and TRBJ2-7, with 10 bases that match TRBD2. V shed 9 bases and J 0 bases; nucleotides not matched to a gene: 2. Per the germline V gene, CDR1 is ENHRY and CDR2 is SYGVKD. The CDR3 consists of 13 residues. Here the CDR3 reads CAIRTSGSYEQYF. The CDR3 DNA is TGTGCCATTAGGACTAGCGGCTCCTACGAGCAGTACTTC.

This clonotype was seen more than once but under ten times. V is TRBV5-1 and J is TRBJ2-2; D is perhaps TRBD1 (6 bases). Germline V gene sequence: CDR1 SGHRS, CDR2 YFSETQ. Trimming took 5 bases from V and 0 from J, leaving 11 bases between them. This CDR3 has 15 residues. CDR3 in amino acids: CASRPGQANTGELFF. The CDR3 DNA is TGCGCCAGCAGACCGGGACAAGCGAACACCGGGGAGCTGTTTTTT.

This clonotype was counted only a few times. The CDR3 sequence: CSATTSINYGYTF. CDR3 nucleotides: TGCAGTGCTACCACGTCGATAAACTATGGCTACACCTTC. V gene TRBV20-1 combines with J gene TRBJ1-2; D ambiguous. The V gene lost 4 bases and the J gene lost 2 bases, with 11 bases spanning the gap. This CDR3 comprises 13 residues. CDR1 DFQATT and CDR2 SNEGSKA come from the germline V gene (reference sequence).

The chain combines TRBV20-1 with TRBJ1-2, with 7 bases matching TRBD1. CDR3 length equals 17 residues. Unmatched junction bases numbered 14, after V lost 1 base and J lost 3 bases. Germline CDR1 is DFQATT and CDR2 is SNEGSKA (reference sequence). The CDR3 nucleotides read TGCAGTGCTAGAGCCGTGGACAGGAGACACGACCACTATGGCTACACCTTC. Translated: CSARAVDRRHDHYGYTF.

The sample holds a few counts of this clonotype. The CDR3 protein is CASSGTSGTYEQYF. In DNA, the CDR3 is TGCGCCAGCAGCGGGACTAGCGGAACCTACGAGCAGTACTTC. The chain has TRBV10-2 and TRBJ2-7; 11 nucleotides line up with TRBD2. This CDR3 has 14 amino acids. Germline CDR1 is WSHSY and CDR2 is SAAADI. Trimming removed 6 bases from V and 2 bases from J; junction bases left unmatched: 3.

This clonotype was seen a handful of times. The V call is TRBV5-1, the J call TRBJ1-6; D remains unclear. V was cut by 0 bases and J by 5 bases, with 12 bases left in between. From germline, CDR1 is SGHRS and CDR2 YFSETQ. This CDR3 is 16 amino acids long. The CDR3 spells CASSLAGSGDNSPLHF. CDR3 DNA: TGCGCCAGCAGCTTGGCAGGCTCCGGAGATAATTCACCCCTCCACTTT.

This clonotype has just a few counts. This chain uses TRBV2 with TRBJ2-7; D ambiguous. There are 11 residues in the CDR3. Trimming stripped 8 bases from V and 1 base from J, with 6 bases between. Per germline, CDR1 SNHLY and CDR2 FYNNEI. In DNA, the CDR3 is TGTGCCAGCGGGGATTCCTACGAGCAGTACTTC. The encoded protein is CASGDSYEQYF.

This clonotype was seen once. Given a much more abundant clone one base away, this may be a read error. V and J are TRBV19 and TRBJ1-1, with TRBD1 matching 9 bases. The J call may be in error: the DNA end matches TRBJ1-6 better. The V gene's germline CDR1 is LNHDA and CDR2 SQIVND (reference sequence). CDR3 length: 14 amino acids. Here the CDR3 reads CASSPRDRDSPLHF. CDR3 nucleotides: TGTGCCAGTAGTCCCCGGGACAGGGATTCACCCCTCCACTTT.

V gene TRBV27 combines with J gene TRBJ1-2, with TRBD1 matching 7 bases. The V gene end was trimmed by 6 bases and the J gene end by 5 bases; junction bases not matched to a gene: 9. The CDR3 is made up of 14 amino acids. In germline, CDR1 is MNHEY, CDR2 SMNVEV (reference sequence). The CDR3 DNA is TGTGCCAGCAGCATAGACAGGGAAGGATATGGCTACACCTTC. Its translation is CASSIDREGYGYTF.

This clonotype is medium-sized (0.01 to 0.1%) by share. The V gene is TRBV19, the J gene TRBJ1-5; 9 bases match TRBD1. The CDR3 has 16 residues. Germline CDR1 and CDR2: LNHDA and SQIVND (reference sequence). Trimming at V came to 9 bases and at J to 1 base, leaving 10 bases not matched to a gene. The CDR3, as DNA: TGTGCCAGCCCCCACAGGGGGCGTATAAGCAATCAGCCCCAGCATTTT. Its protein product is CASPHRGRISNQPQHF.

The chain links TRBV6-6 to TRBJ1-1; D perhaps matches TRBD1 (6 bases). The CDR3 length is 15 residues. The germline gives CDR1 MNHNY, CDR2 SVGAGI (reference sequence). Between the trimmed V and J ends, which lost 2 bases and 1 base, there was a span of 11 bases. The CDR3 here is CASSYRDTTNTEAFF. In nucleotides, the CDR3 is TGTGCCAGCAGTTACCGGGACACTACGAACACTGAAGCTTTCTTT.

This chain joins TRBV27 and TRBJ1-1; D not certain. Between the trimmed V and J ends, which lost 2 bases and 5 bases, there was a span of 15 bases. This CDR3 spans 15 amino acids. Germline CDR1 reads MNHEY; CDR2 reads SMNVEV (reference sequence). This CDR3 is CASSLNSYWGTEAFF. For the CDR3, the DNA is TGTGCCAGCAGTTTAAACAGCTACTGGGGTACTGAAGCTTTCTTT.

This clonotype rates as medium-sized (0.01 to 0.1%). The chain links TRBV28 to TRBJ1-4; D ambiguous. The CDR3 sequence is 15 residues long. V lost 3 bases, J lost 7 bases, and 15 bases lay in between. The V gene's germline CDR1 is MDHEN and CDR2 SYDVKM. CDR3 protein: CASSLIVGLGEKLFF. CDR3 coding DNA: TGTGCCAGCAGTTTGATTGTGGGTCTTGGTGAAAAACTGTTTTTT.

The chain combines TRBV6-4 with TRBJ1-1; D is ambiguous. V was shortened by 3 bases and J by 4 bases, with 9 bases between the two germline ends. From germline, CDR1 is MRHNA and CDR2 SNTAGT. This CDR3 comprises 13 residues. The CDR3 here is CASSEGSTTEAFF. Here the CDR3 DNA reads TGTGCCAGCAGTGAGGGCTCGACCACTGAAGCTTTCTTT.

By frequency in the sample, this clonotype is medium-sized. V gene TRBV10-3 combines with J gene TRBJ1-6; TRBD1 is a possible D gene (6 bases). V dropped 10 bases and J dropped 5 bases, with 12 bases sitting between them. Germline assignment: CDR1 ENHRY and CDR2 SYGVKD. This CDR3 is 13 amino acids long. Here the CDR3 DNA reads TGTGCCACCCGGGACACTAATAATTCACCCCTCCACTTT. Its protein product is CATRDTNNSPLHF.

The table lists this clonotype with a few counts. This rearrangement joins TRBV20-1 to TRBJ1-1; D perhaps matches TRBD1 (5 bases). Trimming removed 5 bases from V and 10 bases from J, with 23 bases in between. This CDR3 is built from 14 residues. Germline V gives CDR1 DFQATT, CDR2 SNEGSKA (reference sequence). The CDR3, as DNA: TGCAGTGCTCTCCGTGAGGGCGGGCCCGGGGGAGCTTTCTTT. This sequence encodes CSALREGGPGGAFF.